The clone carrying this T cell receptor (beta chain) was counted a few times. V gave up 5 bases and J gave up 7 bases, with 13 bases separating them. Looked up from germline, CDR1 is SGHNT and CDR2 is YENEEA. The CDR3 is 13 amino acids. The sample belongs to a study of STAT5B mutations in CD4+ large granular lymphocyte leukemia. The repertoire was sequenced with immunoSEQ multiplex PCR; TCRdb's copy has only in-frame clones and lacks some. The table includes about 30,000 clones, roughly 84% detected once. The chain uses TRBV11-3 and TRBJ2-3, with a tentative D call TRBD2 (6 bases). The sequence derives from a human donor in good health. The sequenced sample consisted of CD4+ T cells from blood buffy coats. CDR3 DNA: TGTGCCAGCAGCACCGGGGGACGAAATACGCAGTATTTT. Its translation is CASSTGGRNTQYF.